This T cell receptor (beta chain) was found in a study of yellow fever vaccine responses in identical twins. Study-wide findings and caveats: The T cell response to vaccination in identical twins was reportedly partly convergent and partly personalized.

To note about this clonotype: The antigen is undetermined.

TCRdb passed the RT-PCR reads through MiXCR, listing each CDR3 protein once. The table records fewer than 4,000 distinct CDR3 sequences, about 80% of them present only once. The CDR3 has 15 amino acids. Germline assignment: CDR1 MDHEN and CDR2 SYDVKM. V was cut by 1 base and J by 1 base, with 10 bases left in between. The chain recombines TRBV28 with TRBJ1-1; TRBD1 might be the D (5 bases). This receptor was identified in a woman in her late teens or twenties who received the yellow fever vaccine. Sequencing used T cells from blood (PBMCs), unsorted or a sorted subset (not recorded which), obtained before or after yellow fever vaccination (not recorded which). CDR3 sequence reads: CASSLLGLANTEAFF. For the CDR3, the DNA is TGTGCCAGCAGTTTATTGGGACTGGCGAACACTGAAGCTTTCTTT.